Below are 25 T cell receptor beta chains sequenced from a single sample in a study of T cell responses to AZD1222 COVID-19 vaccine (TCRdb year 2021). What the time point label conveys for this sample: baseline before first vaccination. The protocol used for the library was the immunoSEQ multiplex PCR assay. TCRdb provides this immuneACCESS table in a form limited to in-frame rearrangements. Some clones are lacking; in checked studies, under half of them reflect an unresolved V gene, and why the rest are absent is not known. For this sample there are around 130,000 clones; about 90% appear just once. The top ten hold approximately 7% of the sample. Sequencing used peripheral blood, obtained on day 0 of AZD1222 vaccination. The receptors derive from an adult in good health.

The chain links TRBV5-4 to TRBJ2-2, with 7 bases matching TRBD1. CDR1 and CDR2 from the germline V gene are SGHNT and YYREEE (reference sequence). CDR3 length: 15 residues. The V gene end was trimmed by 4 bases and the J gene end by 4 bases; junction bases not matched to a gene: 7. The CDR3 protein is CASSTGTAGTGELFF. The CDR3, as DNA: TGTGCCAGCAGCACCGGGACAGCCGGCACCGGGGAGCTGTTTTTT.

About this clone itself: Distinct nucleotide sequences in the sample also encode this CDR3. V is TRBV12-3 or TRBV12-4 and J is TRBJ1-1, with D possibly TRBD1 on 5 matching bases. This CDR3 has 13 amino acids. The V end lost 5 bases, the J end lost 0 bases, and 7 bases lay between the germline ends. The CDR3 spells CASSRGMNTEAFF. The CDR3 DNA sequence: TGTGCCAGCAGTCGGGGGATGAACACTGAAGCTTTCTTT.

The CDR3: CATSDQNQPQHF. DNA of the CDR3: TGTGCCACCAGTGATCAAAATCAGCCCCAGCATTTT. The chain uses TRBV24-1 and TRBJ1-5; D is unclear. CDR1 is KGHDR, CDR2 SFDVKD, per germline. Trimming shortened V by 3 bases and J by 4 bases, and 3 bases separated the two germline ends. The CDR3 is 12 amino acids.

The CDR3 protein is CASSLPGVVNTEAFF. CDR3 sequence (DNA): TGTGCCAGCAGTTTACCGGGGGTAGTTAACACTGAAGCTTTCTTT. The chain uses TRBV28 and TRBJ1-1; D is possibly TRBD1 (5 bases). V was clipped by 2 bases and J by 2 bases, with 12 bases between them. The CDR3 contains 15 residues. CDR1 is MDHEN and CDR2 is SYDVKM in the germline V gene. Filled out from reference TRBV28 and TRBJ1-1, the complete variable domain reads DVKVTQSSRYLVKRTGEKVFLECVQDMDHENMFWYRQDPGLGLRLIYFSYDVKMKEKGDIPEGYSVSREKKERFSLILESASTNQTSMYLCASSLPGVVNTEAFFGQGTRLTVV.

The chain links TRBV5-1 to TRBJ1-1, with 7 bases matching TRBD1. V shed 3 bases, J shed 10 bases, and the junction held 18 bases outside the gene matches. The CDR3 contains 16 residues. CDR1 SGHRS and CDR2 YFSETQ come from the germline V gene. The CDR3 region has the DNA TGCGCCAGCAGCTCCAACCACCCGACAGGGCCCTTAGGAGCTTTCTTT. This gives the protein CASSSNHPTGPLGAFF.

V and J are TRBV25-1 and TRBJ2-5, with 8 bases matching TRBD2. J gave up 2 bases and V 4 bases, and 12 bases lay outside the gene matches. This CDR3 comprises 17 residues. Germline V CDR1 and CDR2: MGHDK, SYGVNS. The CDR3 is CASSAQVSRLAQETQYF. CDR3 coding DNA: TGTGCCAGCAGTGCCCAAGTTTCGAGACTAGCGCAAGAGACCCAGTACTTC. Drawing the rest from reference TRBV25-1 and TRBJ2-5, the complete variable domain is EADIYQTPRYLVIGTGKKITLECSQTMGHDKMYWYQQDPGMELHLIHYSYGVNSTEKGDLSSESTVSRIRTEHFPLTLESARPSHTSQYLCASSAQVSRLAQETQYFGPGTRLLVL.

V and J are TRBV6-6 and TRBJ2-7; D unclear. V shed 6 bases and J shed 6 bases, with 15 bases lying between them. Germline CDR1 MNHNY, CDR2 SVGAGI (reference sequence). This CDR3 is built from 13 residues. CDR3 sequence: CASSRGPSGEQYF. The DNA for the CDR3 is TGTGCCAGCAGCAGAGGACCCTCGGGCGAGCAGTACTTC.

This clone was seen more than once but under ten times. This chain uses TRBV7-7 with TRBJ2-2, with a possible D match to TRBD2 (5 bases). Germline CDR1 reads SSHAT; CDR2 reads FNYEAQ (reference sequence). V was pared by 5 bases and J by 1 base, with 8 bases between. This CDR3 spans 14 amino acids. The CDR3 reads CASSIGRNTGELFF. CDR3 nucleotide sequence: TGTGCCAGCAGCATAGGGAGGAACACCGGGGAGCTGTTTTTT.

The chain has TRBV11-3 and TRBJ2-4; 10 positions agree with TRBD2. V shed 4 bases and J 8 bases; nucleotides not matched to a gene: 2. CDR3 length: 13 residues. The germline V gene encodes CDR1 SGHNT and CDR2 YENEEA. CDR3 amino acids: CASSSGTSDIQYF. In nucleotides, the CDR3 is TGTGCCAGCAGCTCAGGGACTAGCGACATTCAGTACTTC.

This clone was picked up one time. The chain is built from TRBV6-5 and TRBJ2-7, with no clear D. V dropped 11 bases and J dropped 3 bases, with 17 bases sitting between them. The CDR3 sequence is 13 residues long. Germline V gene lookup returns CDR1 MNHEY and CDR2 SVGAGI. The CDR3 sequence: CASHPTGFYEQYF. CDR3 DNA sequence: TGTGCCTCCCACCCGACCGGATTCTACGAGCAGTACTTC.

The chain couples TRBV12-3 or TRBV12-4 to TRBJ1-5; D not resolved. CDR3 length: 12 amino acids. The V and J ends lost 7 bases and 9 bases respectively, with 13 bases between them. The CDR3 loop is CASTSLSGPQHF. CDR3 bases: TGTGCCAGCACTTCATTGTCAGGGCCCCAGCATTTT.

This clone was counted between two and nine times. The chain uses TRBV27 and TRBJ1-4; D gene uncertain. V shed 6 bases and J shed 8 bases, with 16 bases lying between them. The CDR3 has 14 residues. In germline, CDR1 is MNHEY, CDR2 SMNVEV (reference sequence). This chain's CDR3 is CASRGAVEEEKLFF. The CDR3 DNA sequence: TGTGCCAGCAGGGGCGCGGTAGAGGAGGAAAAACTGTTTTTT.

This clone was recorded once. This sequence joins TRBV19 and TRBJ1-2; no reliable D call. The CDR3 has 10 amino acids. Germline V gene lookup returns CDR1 LNHDA and CDR2 SQIVND (reference sequence). V was cut by 6 bases and J by 4 bases, with 3 bases left in between. The DNA for the CDR3 is TGTGCCAGTAGGGGCTATGGCTACACCTTC. Translation: CASRGYGYTF.

V gene TRBV6-2 or TRBV6-3 combines with J gene TRBJ2-7; a possible D gene is TRBD1 (7 bases). Germline V gene sequence: CDR1 MNHEY, CDR2 SVGEGT. The CDR3 runs 18 residues. V lost 4 bases to trimming and J lost 4 bases, with 26 bases between them. The CDR3 here is CASSSTTGSVGGVYEQYF. CDR3 in DNA: TGTGCCAGCAGTTCCACGACAGGGAGCGTGGGGGGAGTATACGAGCAGTACTTC.

The CDR3 DNA reads TGTGCCAGCAGTTCCCTCGACAGAAATGAAAAACTGTTTTTT. Protein: CASSSLDRNEKLFF. The chain recombines TRBV28 with TRBJ1-4; tentatively, D is TRBD1 (5 bases). V was clipped by 4 bases and J by 5 bases, with 11 bases between them. Germline values: CDR1 MDHEN, CDR2 SYDVKM. The CDR3 extends over 14 amino acids.

This clone was seen just once. V gene TRBV5-6 combines with J gene TRBJ2-1; D possibly matches TRBD1 or TRBD2 (5 bases each). Trimming took 4 bases from V and 4 from J, leaving 15 bases between them. The CDR3 has 15 amino acids. The germline V gene has CDR1 SGHDT and CDR2 YYEEEE. This CDR3 reads CASSPTGTLYNEQFF. The CDR3 nucleotides read TGTGCCAGCAGCCCGACCGGGACGCTATACAATGAGCAGTTCTTC.

CDR3 sequence reads: CASNPGTKPQAFF. Here the CDR3 DNA reads TGTGCCAGCAACCCTGGGACGAAACCCCAAGCTTTCTTT. V gene TRBV5-5 combines with J gene TRBJ1-1; TRBD1 might be the D (5 bases). The V end was cut by 6 bases, the J end by 9 bases, with 18 bases between. Germline CDR1 reads SGHKS; CDR2 reads YYEKEE (reference sequence). The CDR3 has 13 residues.

This chain links TRBV14 with TRBJ1-2, with no clear D. The germline V and J ends were trimmed by 4 bases and 4 bases, with 10 bases remaining between them. The CDR3 is 13 residues long. CDR1 and CDR2 (germline): SGHDN, FVKESK. In DNA, the CDR3 is TGTGCCAGCAGCCCTATCTCTGGCTATGGCTACACCTTC. Its protein is CASSPISGYGYTF.

The sample holds a few counts of this clone. The chain is built from TRBV6-5 and TRBJ2-7; 10 bases are a match to TRBD1. V dropped 4 bases and J dropped 7; count of bases not matched to a gene: 4. The V gene's germline CDR1 is MNHEY and CDR2 SVGAGI. This CDR3 has 13 residues. CDR3 sequence reads: CASSWGQGWEQYF. The DNA for the CDR3 is TGTGCCAGCAGTTGGGGACAGGGGTGGGAGCAGTACTTC.

The V gene is TRBV4-1, the J gene TRBJ1-5; D is unclear. Trimming left V 1 base short and J 0 bases short, with 13 bases between. CDR1 and CDR2 from the germline V gene are MGHRA and YSYEKL. The CDR3 is made up of 17 amino acids. The CDR3 is CASSQGDGMYSNQPQHF. CDR3 nucleotide sequence: TGCGCCAGCAGCCAAGGCGACGGAATGTATAGCAATCAGCCCCAGCATTTT.

This chain joins TRBV5-5 and TRBJ2-1, with 8 bases fitting TRBD2. Germline V CDR1 and CDR2: SGHKS, YYEKEE (reference sequence). This CDR3 has 15 amino acids. J gave up 6 bases and V 4 bases, and 9 bases lay outside the gene matches. DNA of the CDR3: TGTGCCAGCAGCCCGACCCGACTAGCGACCAATGAGCAGTTCTTC. It is translated as CASSPTRLATNEQFF.

V gene TRBV20-1 combines with J gene TRBJ1-1; D is ambiguous. The CDR3 contains 11 residues. Germline CDR1 is DFQATT and CDR2 is SNEGSKA (reference sequence). Trimming cost V 1 base and J 6 bases, with 6 bases left between them. CDR3 DNA: TGCAGTGCTAGAGGACAATCTGAAGCTTTCTTT. It is translated as CSARGQSEAFF.

V usage is TRBV4-2 and J usage is TRBJ1-4; D not resolved. This CDR3 has 16 amino acids. CDR1 is LGHNA and CDR2 is YNFKEQ in the germline V gene. With 0 bases removed from V and 6 bases from J, the gap between germline ends came to 14 bases. The CDR3 region is CASSQEFGGLDEKLFF. DNA of the CDR3: TGTGCCAGCAGCCAAGAATTTGGAGGCTTAGATGAAAAACTGTTTTTT.

This chain joins TRBV5-4 and TRBJ2-7; D not resolved. The CDR3 is 14 amino acids. CDR1 SGHNT and CDR2 YYREEE come from the germline V gene (reference sequence). The V end lost 5 bases, the J end lost 5 bases, and 17 bases lay between the germline ends. The CDR3 DNA reads TGTGCCAGCAGGCCGGTCTCAGCTCGCGACGAGCAGTACTTC. Protein product: CASRPVSARDEQYF.

The rearrangement joins TRBV10-2 to TRBJ2-5, with 7 bases matching TRBD2. Germline CDR1 is WSHSY and CDR2 is SAAADI. V trimming: 7 bases; J trimming: 5 bases; junction bases outside the gene matches: 7. CDR3 length: 13 residues. CDR3: CASTRGEGETQYF. CDR3 coding DNA: TGCGCCAGCACGAGAGGGGAGGGGGAGACCCAGTACTTC.